One and the same sample provided the 7 T cell receptor beta chains below, sequenced in a study of T cell responses to AZD1222 COVID-19 vaccine. Profiling relied on immunoSEQ multiplex PCR, and the TCRdb table lists in-frame clones only, not all of them. Among some 70,000 clones listed, roughly 80% were seen once. The sample here was peripheral blood, taken 28 days after the second AZD1222 dose. The source is an adult who received the AZD1222 COVID-19 vaccine.

This clone appeared a single time. The CDR3 sequence: CASSLRGITESPLHF. DNA for the CDR3: TGTGCCAGCAGCTTACGGGGGATTACGGAATCACCCCTCCACTTT. The chain uses TRBV7-3 and TRBJ1-6; TRBD1 is a possible D gene (5 bases). This CDR3 is 15 amino acids long. Germline V gives CDR1 SGHTA, CDR2 FQGTGA. The V end lost 2 bases, the J end lost 10 bases, and 15 bases lay between the germline ends. The variable domain in full, with the rest retrieved from reference TRBV7-3 and TRBJ1-6, is GAGVSQTPSNKVTEKGKYVELRCDPISGHTALYWYRQSLGQGPEFLIYFQGTGAADDSGLPNDRFFAVRPEGSVSTLKIQRTERGDSAVYLCASSLRGITESPLHFGNGTRLTVT.

The CDR3 DNA reads as TGTGCCAGCAGTGGAGGGCGCGAAGAAAAACTGTTTTTT. Translated: CASSGGREEKLFF. The chain combines TRBV2 with TRBJ1-4; D remains ambiguous. Deletions cut 4 bases from V and 8 bases from J, with 11 bases between. Germline CDR1 SNHLY, CDR2 FYNNEI. This CDR3 comprises 13 residues.

The J gene is TRBJ1-2, the V gene TRBV7-2; no firm D call. This CDR3 is built from 16 residues. Germline V gives CDR1 SGHTA, CDR2 FQGNSA. V lost 1 base and J lost 11, with 23 bases in between. CDR3 nucleotides: TGTGCCAGCAGCTTAGGAGAGGCAGGCGGAAGGTTTGGGTACACCTTC. It specifies CASSLGEAGGRFGYTF.

This clone was observed a few times. This rearrangement joins TRBV14 to TRBJ2-1, with D possibly TRBD2 on 6 matching bases. Germline V gene lookup returns CDR1 SGHDN and CDR2 FVKESK. The V and J ends lost 4 bases and 9 bases respectively, with 16 bases between them. This CDR3 comprises 14 residues. The CDR3 DNA reads TGTGCCAGCAGCCCCGGGACTCCGTATAGTGAGCAGTTCTTC. It is translated as CASSPGTPYSEQFF.

As concerns this clone: At one of its ends the junction is not consistent with the germline gene, which may arise from a read error. V usage is TRBV7-7 and J usage is TRBJ2-7; 11 bases are a match to TRBD1. This CDR3 has 15 residues. The germline V gene has CDR1 SSHAT and CDR2 FNYEAQ (reference sequence). The CDR3 spells CASSPGQGGYYEQYF. The CDR3, as DNA: TGTGCTAGCAGCCCGGGACAGGGGGGTTACTACGAGCAGTACTTC. Full variable domain (outside the CDR3, taken from reference TRBV7-7 and TRBJ2-7): GAGVSQSPRYKVTKRGQDVTLRCDPISSHATLYWYQQALGQGPEFLTYFNYEAQPDKSGLPSDRFSAERPEGSISTLTIQRTEQRDSAMYRCASSPGQGGYYEQYFGPGTRLTVT.

The V gene is TRBV5-1, the J gene TRBJ1-1; D is unclear. Trimming took off 2 bases at V and 0 bases at J, with 11 bases between the two ends. The germline CDR1 and CDR2 sequences are SGHRS and YFSETQ. CDR3 length: 15 residues. CDR3: CASSFARTVNTEAFF. CDR3 sequence (DNA): TGCGCCAGCAGCTTTGCTCGGACGGTGAACACTGAAGCTTTCTTT.

The chain carries TRBV28 and TRBJ2-7; D is undetermined. Looked up from germline, CDR1 is MDHEN and CDR2 is SYDVKM. V gave up 5 bases and J gave up 3 bases, with 5 bases separating them. This CDR3 has 11 amino acids. CDR3 sequence reads: CASSEHYEQYF. The CDR3, as DNA: TGTGCCAGCAGTGAGCACTACGAGCAGTACTTC.